This TCR beta chain was captured in a study of T cell repertoires in cytomegalovirus infection. Across the whole study: Evidence of both CMV infection and a matching HLA type came from public TCR beta signatures.

This clonotype appeared many times. Antigen specificity is unknown. The study, taken as a whole, reports: Adding up the frequency of public TCR beta families identified people who carried CMV plus the relevant HLA. Across the ex vivo response, the dominant clonotypes were HLA-C-restricted CMV-specific TCR beta clonotypes.

The germline CDR1 and CDR2 sequences are MNHEY and SVGEGT. The CDR3 spans 14 residues. V lost 6 bases to trimming and J lost 1 base; unmatched junction nucleotides: 3. TCRdb reprocessed the reads via MiXCR and lists one record per CDR3 protein. The sample lists about 150,000 distinct CDR3 sequences; about a quarter were seen once. Sequencing was done on a sample of PBMCs. J is TRBJ1-5 and V is TRBV6-2 or TRBV6-3; 7 bases line up with TRBD1. This TCR derives from a human donor in good health (CMV status not recorded). Some clones in this sample may be carry-over from other donors' samples. The CDR3 bases are TGTGCCAGCAGAAAGACAGGGAGCAATCAGCCCCAGCATTTT. It yields the protein CASRKTGSNQPQHF.